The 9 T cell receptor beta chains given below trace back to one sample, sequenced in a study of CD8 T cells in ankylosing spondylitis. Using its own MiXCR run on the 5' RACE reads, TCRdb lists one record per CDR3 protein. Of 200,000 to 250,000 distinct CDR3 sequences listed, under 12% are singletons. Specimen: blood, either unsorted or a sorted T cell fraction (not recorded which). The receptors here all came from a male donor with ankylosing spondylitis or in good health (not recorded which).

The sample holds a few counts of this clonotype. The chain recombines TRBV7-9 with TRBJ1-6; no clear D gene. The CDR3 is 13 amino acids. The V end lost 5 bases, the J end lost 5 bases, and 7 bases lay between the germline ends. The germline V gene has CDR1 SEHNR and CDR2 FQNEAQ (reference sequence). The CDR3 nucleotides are TGTGCCAGCAGCGGAACGGATAATTCACCCCTCCACTTT. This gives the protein CASSGTDNSPLHF. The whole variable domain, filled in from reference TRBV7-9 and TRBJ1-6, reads DTGVSQNPRHKITKRGQNVTFRCDPISEHNRLYWYRQTLGQGPEFLTYFQNEAQLEKSRLLSDRFSAERPKGSFSTLEIQRTEQGDSAMYLCASSGTDNSPLHFGNGTRLTVT.

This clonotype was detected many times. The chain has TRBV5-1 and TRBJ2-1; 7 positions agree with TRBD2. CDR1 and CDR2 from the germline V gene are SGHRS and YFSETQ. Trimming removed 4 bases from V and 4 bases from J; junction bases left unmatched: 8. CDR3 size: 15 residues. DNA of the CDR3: TGCGCCAGCAGCATGCTAGCGGAGAATTACAATGAGCAGTTCTTC. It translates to CASSMLAENYNEQFF.

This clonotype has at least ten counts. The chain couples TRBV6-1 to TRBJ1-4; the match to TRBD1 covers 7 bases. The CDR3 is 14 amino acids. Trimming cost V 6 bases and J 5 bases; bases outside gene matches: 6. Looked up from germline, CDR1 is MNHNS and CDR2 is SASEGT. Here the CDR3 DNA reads TGTGCCAGCAGACGAGGGACAGCAAATGAAAAACTGTTTTTT. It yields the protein CASRRGTANEKLFF.

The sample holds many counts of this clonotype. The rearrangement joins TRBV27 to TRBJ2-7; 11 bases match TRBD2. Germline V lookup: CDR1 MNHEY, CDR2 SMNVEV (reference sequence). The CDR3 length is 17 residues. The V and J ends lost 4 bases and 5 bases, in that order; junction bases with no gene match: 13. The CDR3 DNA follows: TGTGCCAGCAGTTCATTAGCGGGAGGGCCGATTCTGAACGAGCAGTACTTC. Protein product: CASSSLAGGPILNEQYF.

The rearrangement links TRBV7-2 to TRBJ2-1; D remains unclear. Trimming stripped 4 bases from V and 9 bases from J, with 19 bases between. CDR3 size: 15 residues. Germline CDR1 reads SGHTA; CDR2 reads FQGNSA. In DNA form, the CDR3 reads TGTGCCAGCAGCTCCCCGGAGCTCGGTAGGAGTGAGCAGTTCTTC. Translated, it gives CASSSPELGRSEQFF.

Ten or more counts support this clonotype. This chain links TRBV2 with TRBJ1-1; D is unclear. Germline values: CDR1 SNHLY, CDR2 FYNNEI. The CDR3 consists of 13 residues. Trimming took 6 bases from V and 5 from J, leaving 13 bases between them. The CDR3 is CASSPSTATEAFF. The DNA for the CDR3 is TGTGCCAGCAGCCCATCAACAGCTACTGAAGCTTTCTTT.

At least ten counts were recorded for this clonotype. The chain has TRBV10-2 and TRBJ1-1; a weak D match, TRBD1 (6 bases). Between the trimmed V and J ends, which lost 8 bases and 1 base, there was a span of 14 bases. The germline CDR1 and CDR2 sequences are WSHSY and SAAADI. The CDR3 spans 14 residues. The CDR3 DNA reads TGCGCCAGCTCTCCGGGGGGACAGAACACTGAAGCTTTCTTT. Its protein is CASSPGGQNTEAFF.

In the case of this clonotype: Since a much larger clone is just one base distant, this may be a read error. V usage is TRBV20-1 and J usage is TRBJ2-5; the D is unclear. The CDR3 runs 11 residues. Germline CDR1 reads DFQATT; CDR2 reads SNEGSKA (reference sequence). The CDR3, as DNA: TGCAGTGCATTAGGCCAAGAGGCCCAGTACTTC. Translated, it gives CSALGQEAQYF.

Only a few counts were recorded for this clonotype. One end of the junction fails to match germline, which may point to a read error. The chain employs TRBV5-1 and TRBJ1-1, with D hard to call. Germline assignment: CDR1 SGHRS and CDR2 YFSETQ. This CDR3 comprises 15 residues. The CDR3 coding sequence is TGCGTCAGCAGCTTGGACCGCGGACGGAGCACTGAAGCTTTCTTT. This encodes CVSSLDRGRSTEAFF.